Listed below are T cell receptor beta chains from one sample, sequenced in a study of blood T cell repertoires in COVID-19. This table comes from immunoSEQ multiplex PCR, and its TCRdb copy is limited to in-frame clones, with some not included. There are tens of thousands of clones in the sample; 80% occur only once, and about a fifth lies in the top ten. Sequencing used peripheral blood. These receptors originate from a woman older than 75 with acute or convalescent COVID-19. The CDR3 runs from the conserved cysteine through the conserved F or W. A D gene is named only where the DNA matches it firmly. Not every row has a clone size; where given, it reads once, few, many or a size class.

size	V	D	J	DNA	CDR3
NA	TRBV10-3	NA	TRBJ1-2	TGTGCCATCAGTGTTGGGGGCGTAGGATATGGCTACACCTTC	CAISVGGVGYGYTF
NA	TRBV5-1	NA	TRBJ2-2	TGCGCCAGCAGCTTATCCGAGGCGGGCACCGGGGAGCTGTTTTTT	CASSLSEAGTGELFF
NA	TRBV23-1	NA	TRBJ1-1	TGCGCCAGCACTGGCCCACCAGGCACTGAAGCTTTCTTT	CASTGPPGTEAFF
NA	TRBV6-5	TRBD1	TRBJ2-7	TGTGCCAGCAGCGTGACCGGGACAGCCTACGAGCAGTACTTC	CASSVTGTAYEQYF
NA	TRBV27	NA	TRBJ1-4	TGTGCCAGCAAACGGCGGGATACTAATGAAAAACTGTTTTTT	CASKRRDTNEKLFF
NA	TRBV5-5	NA	TRBJ2-3	TGTGCCAGCATAAGGGAGACAGGCCTTAGCACAGATACGCAGTATTTT	CASIRETGLSTDTQYF
NA	TRBV5-1	NA	TRBJ2-1	TGCGCCAGCAGACGATCGTCAGGCACCTACAATGAGCAGTTCTTC	CASRRSSGTYNEQFF
NA	TRBV6-5	NA	TRBJ2-7	TGTGCCAGCAGTCTTCGAACCCCGGGGACCTACGAGCAGTACTTC	CASSLRTPGTYEQYF
NA	TRBV30	NA	TRBJ2-7	TGTGCCTGGAGTGTAACCTATTACGAGCAGTACTTC	CAWSVTYYEQYF
NA	TRBV6-1	NA	TRBJ1-5	TGTGCCAGCAGTGAATGGGGGGTATCGGCCCAGCATTTT	CASSEWGVSAQHF
NA	TRBV19	TRBD1	TRBJ1-5	TGTGCCAGTACCAAAAGGAGGACAGGGGTTTATAGCAATCAGCCCCAGCATTTT	CASTKRRTGVYSNQPQHF
NA	TRBV5-3	TRBD2	TRBJ2-5	TGTGCCAGAAGCCCCGGACTAGCGGGAGGGAAAGAGACCCAGTACTTC	CARSPGLAGGKETQYF
once	TRBV2	TRBD2	TRBJ2-3	TGTGCCAGCAGTGAATCAGCGGGGATAAGCACAGATACGCAGTATTTT	CASSESAGISTDTQYF
few	TRBV29-1	NA	TRBJ1-1	TGCAGCGTCCGAATAGGGACAAGGGACACTGAAGCTTTCTTT	CSVRIGTRDTEAFF
NA	TRBV11-2	NA	TRBJ1-1	TGTGCCAGCAGTCCGCGGGACCTAAACACTGAAGCTTTCTTT	CASSPRDLNTEAFF
NA	TRBV27	NA	TRBJ2-3	TGTGCCAGCAGTTTATACTGGGGAAGCACAGGGATCGGTGGCACAGATACGCAGTATTTT	CASSLYWGSTGIGGTDTQYF
NA	TRBV9	NA	TRBJ1-3	TGTGCCAGCAGCAAAGTGGGGAGTGGAAACACCATATATTTT	CASSKVGSGNTIYF
NA	TRBV28	NA	TRBJ2-2	TGTGGAACAGCGGTTGTGAACACCGGGGAGCTGTTTTTT	CGTAVVNTGELFF
NA	TRBV19	NA	TRBJ1-5	TGTGCCAGTAGTATAGATCTATTCCGGGAGCGTAGCAATCAGCCCCAGCATTTT	CASSIDLFRERSNQPQHF
NA	TRBV25-1	NA	TRBJ2-3	TGTGCCAGCAGACAGGCAGATACGCAGTATTTT	CASRQADTQYF
NA	TRBV6-2/TRBV6-3	NA	TRBJ2-7	TGTGCCAGCAGTAACAACCGGGATAAGGGTTCCTACGAGCAGTACTTC	CASSNNRDKGSYEQYF
few	TRBV24-1	NA	TRBJ2-1	TGTGCCACCAGTGACCCGAGACTAGGCTCCTACAATGAGCAGTTCTTC	CATSDPRLGSYNEQFF
few	TRBV10-3	TRBD1	TRBJ2-7	TGTGCCATCAGCGAGACAGGGGTCGGCTCCTACGAGCAGTACTTC	CAISETGVGSYEQYF
NA	TRBV9	NA	TRBJ2-2	TGTGCCAGCAGCACCCGGACAGCACCGAACACCGGGGAGCTGTTTTTT	CASSTRTAPNTGELFF
NA	TRBV7-9	NA	TRBJ2-5	TGTGCCAGCAGACCTAACAGGGAAGAGACCCAGTACTTC	CASRPNREETQYF
few	TRBV2	TRBD1	TRBJ1-5	TGTGCCAGCAGTGATGGGACAGCCAACAATCAGCCCCAGCATTTT	CASSDGTANNQPQHF
NA	TRBV10-3	TRBD1	TRBJ1-1	TGTGCCTCGAGACAGGGGGAGGAGCTCTACACTGAAGCTTTCTTT	CASRQGEELYTEAFF
NA	TRBV5-1	TRBD1	TRBJ1-6	TGCGCCAGCAGCTCCGGGACAGGGGATAATTCACCCCTCCACTTT	CASSSGTGDNSPLHF
NA	TRBV6-5	TRBD1	TRBJ2-5	TGTGCCAGCAGTTATACAGGGGGAAAAGAGACCCAGTACTTC	CASSYTGGKETQYF
NA	TRBV7-9	TRBD1	TRBJ2-1	TGTGCCAGCAGCTTAGGGAGCGGGACAGGGACCTACAATGAGCAGTTCTTC	CASSLGSGTGTYNEQFF
NA	TRBV6-5	NA	TRBJ1-6	TGTGCCAGCAGAATCGGAGGGTCACCCCTCCACTTT	CASRIGGSPLHF
few	TRBV29-1	TRBD1	TRBJ2-3	TGCAGCGCCTCCTTACAGGGGCGGACAGATACGCAGTATTTT	CSASLQGRTDTQYF
NA	TRBV19	TRBD2	TRBJ2-1	TGTGCCAGTAGTATTGAGACTAGCGGGATTTACAATGAGCAGTTCTTC	CASSIETSGIYNEQFF
NA	TRBV7-2	TRBD2	TRBJ2-7	TGTGCCAGCAGCTTAGGGTCTAGCGGGGTTTACGAGCAGTACTTC	CASSLGSSGVYEQYF
NA	TRBV5-1	TRBD2	TRBJ2-5	TGCGCCAGCCGACTAGCGGGAGACTTCGGGGAGACCCAGTACTTC	CASRLAGDFGETQYF
NA	TRBV7-8	TRBD1	TRBJ2-2	TGTGCCAGCAGCTTAGCAACAGGGGGAACCGGGGAGCTGTTTTTT	CASSLATGGTGELFF
NA	TRBV7-7	TRBD2	TRBJ2-2	TGTGCCAGCAGCTCCCGAGGGACTAGCGGGAGAGTCGGGGAGCTGTTTTTT	CASSSRGTSGRVGELFF
NA	TRBV29-1	NA	TRBJ1-1	TGCAGCGTGGGACAACCTAACACTGAAGCTTTCTTT	CSVGQPNTEAFF
NA	TRBV30	TRBD2	TRBJ2-7	TGTGCCTGGAGTGTACTAGCGGGAGAATACGAGCAGTACTTC	CAWSVLAGEYEQYF
NA	TRBV5-6	NA	TRBJ1-2	TGTGCCAGCAGCTTGGGGCGGATCTCTGGCTACACCTTC	CASSLGRISGYTF
NA	TRBV7-2	TRBD2	TRBJ2-1	TGTGCCAGCAGCTTGTTACTGTTAGCGGGAGAGAGTGAGCAGTTCTTC	CASSLLLLAGESEQFF
NA	TRBV3-1/TRBV3-2	NA	TRBJ2-2	TGTGCCAGCAGCCAAGCATTCACCGGGGAGCTGTTTTTT	CASSQAFTGELFF